This T cell receptor (beta chain) was recovered during a study of early T cells in non-severe SARS-CoV-2 infection. Notes on the study in general: Database matching using VDJdb favored anti-spike CD8 responses, with private and CD4 specificities left missing.

Unique molecular identifiers were affixed to single, distinct cDNA molecules. TCRdb reprocessed the 5' RACE reads with MiXCR, giving one entry per CDR3 protein. The data contain 97,000 or so distinct CDR3 sequences, over 10% of them singletons. Germline-derived CDR1 and CDR2 are SQVTM and ANQGSEA. The CDR3 consists of 13 residues. The trim removed 7 bases at V and 0 bases at J, leaving 3 bases unmatched. As to this clonotype: Its antigen is unidentified.

This receptor was identified in an adult who was a healthcare worker with PCR-confirmed SARS-CoV-2 infection or an uninfected control (not recorded which). The rearrangement links TRBV29-1 to TRBJ2-1; 7 positions agree with TRBD2. The sequenced sample consisted of whole blood. The DNA of the CDR3 is TGCAGCGGGGAGCGGGACTCCTACAATGAGCAGTTCTTC. Its protein is CSGERDSYNEQFF.